Listed below are T cell receptor beta chains from one sample, sequenced in a study of spatial heterogeneity in lung cancer. TCRdb reprocessed the 5' RACE reads via MiXCR and lists one record per CDR3 protein. The table lists 50,000 or so distinct CDR3 sequences, around 11% of them singletons. The specimen comprised PBMCs, sampled at follow-up. These receptors were obtained from a male donor with early-stage non-small cell lung cancer. CDR3s include the opening cysteine and the closing phenylalanine or tryptophan. The D gene is left open where the match is weak. Not every row has a clone size; where given, it reads once, few, many or a size class.

clone_size	d_call	j_call	v_call	cdr3_aa	cdr3_nt
few	NA	TRBJ2-7	TRBV7-2	CASSPDSGGPVYF	TGTGCCAGCAGCCCGGACAGTGGGGGACCGGTCTACTTC
NA	TRBD2	TRBJ2-7	TRBV7-2	CASSGLAAYEQYF	TGTGCCAGCAGCGGACTAGCGGCCTACGAGCAGTACTTC
few	NA	TRBJ2-3	TRBV18	CASSLTTADTQYF	TGTGCCAGCTCACTAACGACGGCGGATACGCAGTATTTT
NA	NA	TRBJ1-3	TRBV27	CASSREDGGSENTIYF	TGTGCCAGCAGCAGGGAAGACGGGGGTTCCGAGAACACCATATATTTT
many	TRBD1	TRBJ1-2	TRBV5-4	CASSKGQSQPNYGYTF	TGTGCCAGCAGCAAGGGACAGAGTCAACCTAACTATGGCTACACCTTC
NA	NA	TRBJ2-5	TRBV5-4	CASSQTAIQETQYF	TGTGCCAGCAGCCAGACTGCTATCCAAGAGACCCAGTACTTC
many	NA	TRBJ2-7	TRBV5-1	CASSLAGPPSYEQYF	TGCGCCAGCAGCTTAGCCGGGCCACCCTCCTACGAGCAGTACTTC
NA	NA	TRBJ2-5	TRBV7-2	CASSSGSVKETQYF	TGTGCCAGCAGCTCGGGGAGCGTAAAAGAGACCCAGTACTTC
NA	NA	TRBJ1-2	TRBV20-1	CSARDRRSYPNYGYTF	TGCAGTGCTAGAGATCGGAGGTCTTATCCTAACTATGGCTACACCTTC
NA	NA	TRBJ2-2	TRBV29-1	CSVLTGELFF	TGCAGCGTTCTCACCGGAGAGCTGTTTTTT
many	NA	TRBJ2-1	TRBV6-5	CASRGTRLGEQFF	TGTGCCAGCAGGGGCACCAGGCTTGGTGAGCAGTTCTTC
few	TRBD1	TRBJ2-1	TRBV2	CASTADRANEQFF	TGTGCCAGCACTGCGGACAGGGCCAATGAGCAGTTCTTC